A selection of T cell receptor beta chains follows, all from one sample in a study of CD8 T cells in ankylosing spondylitis. TCRdb analysed the 5' RACE reads with MiXCR anew, one entry per CDR3 protein. This repertoire shows some 840,000 distinct CDR3 sequences, roughly 10% found once; its top ten account for more than 0.5%. What was sequenced was blood, either unsorted or a sorted T cell fraction (not recorded which). The receptors stem from a male donor with ankylosing spondylitis. Each CDR3 is given with its conserved first and last residue.

j_gene,v_gene,CDR3aa
TRBJ2-3,TRBV24-1,CATSDLTARGGTDTQYF
TRBJ2-5,TRBV28,CASSLAGVMRETQYF
TRBJ2-3,TRBV6-1,CASRQDRAADTQYF
TRBJ2-3,TRBV29-1,CSVGTSGSRGTQYF
TRBJ2-7,TRBV20-1,CSALGQALYEQYF
TRBJ1-2,TRBV12-3/TRBV12-4,CASSLGGPEAGYTF
TRBJ1-1,TRBV5-1,CASSLMGQGTGPLF
TRBJ2-7,TRBV18,CASSPTREGYEQYF
TRBJ2-1,TRBV6-1,CASWKRETYNEQFF
TRBJ1-3,TRBV20-1,CSAVEDRGNTIYF
TRBJ1-2,TRBV5-6,CASSLWGTVAGGYTF
TRBJ1-1,TRBV6-1,CASSRTASNTEAFF
TRBJ1-5,TRBV7-3,CASSLRGGDQPQHF
TRBJ2-2,TRBV7-6,CASSLRQGLNTGELFF
TRBJ2-7,TRBV29-1,CSGGISYEQYF
TRBJ2-1,TRBV7-8,CASSLRDRGDEQFF
TRBJ1-4,TRBV18,CASSPVRAATNEKLFF
TRBJ1-3,TRBV29-1,CSVGTVSGNTIYF
TRBJ2-1,TRBV18,CASSPGTALRDEQFF
TRBJ2-3,TRBV27,CASSVAGRVADTQYF
TRBJ2-3,TRBV6-5,CASSYLQGTDTQYF
TRBJ2-1,TRBV9,CASSVGTSGKNEQFF
TRBJ2-1,TRBV20-1,CSASLSSGGLNEQFF
TRBJ2-1,TRBV4-2,CASSPRMSDEQFF
TRBJ2-1,TRBV4-3,CASSRDRDIYNEQFF
TRBJ1-2,TRBV6-5,CASSYSGFGYTF
TRBJ1-4,TRBV18,CASSSPGRTNEKLFF
TRBJ1-4,TRBV20-1,CSARDPGLGEKLFF
TRBJ2-7,TRBV27,CASRGTGASRLYEQYF
TRBJ1-1,TRBV6-1,CASSKGTGGTEAFF
TRBJ1-4,TRBV5-1,CASSAPGRHEKLFF
TRBJ2-7,TRBV27,CASSFLGREQYF
TRBJ2-1,TRBV7-2,CASRAGVNNEQFF
TRBJ2-7,TRBV5-1,CASSPRGGAYYEQYF
TRBJ2-5,TRBV20-1,CSVGQARGGRPYYF
TRBJ1-4,TRBV6-1,CASRRRWTANEKLFF
TRBJ2-1,TRBV14,CASSPSGWVDNEQFF
TRBJ2-5,TRBV20-1,CSASRRGLAGGETQYF
TRBJ1-1,TRBV5-1,CASSLDPWRGATEAFF
TRBJ1-5,TRBV28,CASRRDQPQHF
TRBJ2-7,TRBV10-3,CAISESRGLLEQYF
TRBJ1-2,TRBV6-6,CASNSRQGYGYTF
TRBJ1-1,TRBV20-1,CSAHWGVKEAEAFF
TRBJ1-2,TRBV7-2,CASSQYTYGYTF